This T cell receptor (beta chain) emerged from a study of blood T cell repertoires in COVID-19. J lost 5 bases, V lost 2 bases, and 5 bases had no gene match. The CDR3 is 15 amino acids. From germline, CDR1 is SGHDT and CDR2 YYEEEE. Authors' analysis steps: Amplifying reference gene primers gave estimates of nucleated cell counts. Libraries were prepared by immunoSEQ multiplex PCR; TCRdb keeps only in-frame clonotypes and omits some of them. V, J and clone size reflect that table, while D and trimming were determined from the DNA. The data show fewer than 250,000 clones, 65% to 85% seen once. The sequenced sample consisted of peripheral blood. V and J are TRBV5-6 and TRBJ2-1; 9 bases fit TRBD2. The receptor was isolated from a woman in her forties or fifties with acute or convalescent COVID-19. The CDR3 nucleotides read TGTGCCAGCAGCTTCCTTAGCGGGAGCGACAATGAGCAGTTCTTC. The encoded protein is CASSFLSGSDNEQFF.